The clone carrying this T cell receptor (beta chain) has a count of ten or more. RNA transcripts provided the source from which TCR beta CDR3 regions were amplified. With the HTBI primer set, the TCR CDR3 went through a first round of RT-PCR. In TCRdb, the multiplex PCR reads were re-called with MiXCR into one record per CDR3 protein. In the table there are roughly 500,000 distinct CDR3 sequences, 46% of which are singletons. Between the trimmed V and J ends, which lost 7 bases and 6 bases, there was a span of 16 bases. The germline CDR1 and CDR2 sequences are MNHEY and SVGAGI. The CDR3 length is 13 residues. This entry belongs to a study of T cells in Graves' hyperthyroidism and ophthalmopathy.

This TCR was recovered from an adult woman with Graves' disease, either hyperthyroidism or ophthalmopathy (not recorded which). J is TRBJ2-7 and V is TRBV6-5; the D call may be TRBD1 or TRBD2 (5 bases each). Sequencing was performed on peripheral blood or thyroid tissue (not recorded which). In DNA form, the CDR3 reads TGTGCCAGCAAACCTGACCTAGGGACCGAGCAGTACTTC. Its translation is CASKPDLGTEQYF.